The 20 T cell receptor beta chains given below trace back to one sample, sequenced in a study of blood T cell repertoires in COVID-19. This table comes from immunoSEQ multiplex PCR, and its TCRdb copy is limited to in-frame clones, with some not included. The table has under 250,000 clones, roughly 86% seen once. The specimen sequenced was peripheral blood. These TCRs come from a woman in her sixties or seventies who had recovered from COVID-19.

The CDR3 nucleotides read TGTGCCAGCAGCACCGAAGGCGGGTATGGCTACACCTTC. Encoded protein: CASSTEGGYGYTF. The chain joins TRBV7-2 to TRBJ1-2; no clear D gene. This CDR3 is 13 amino acids long. V lost 5 bases and J lost 5, with 12 bases in between. Germline V gene sequence: CDR1 SGHTA, CDR2 FQGNSA.

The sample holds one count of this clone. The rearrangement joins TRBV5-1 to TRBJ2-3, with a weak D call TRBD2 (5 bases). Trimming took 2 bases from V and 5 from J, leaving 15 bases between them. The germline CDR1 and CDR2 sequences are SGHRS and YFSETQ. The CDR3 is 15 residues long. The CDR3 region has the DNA TGCGCCAGCAGCTTTCGGACTGCGGTGGGAGATACGCAGTATTTT. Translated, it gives CASSFRTAVGDTQYF. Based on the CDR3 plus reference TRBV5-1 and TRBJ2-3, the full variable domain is KAGVTQTPRYLIKTRGQQVTLSCSPISGHRSVSWYQQTPGQGLQFLFEYFSETQRNKGNFPGRFSGRQFSNSRSEMNVSTLELGDSALYLCASSFRTAVGDTQYFGPGTRLTVL.

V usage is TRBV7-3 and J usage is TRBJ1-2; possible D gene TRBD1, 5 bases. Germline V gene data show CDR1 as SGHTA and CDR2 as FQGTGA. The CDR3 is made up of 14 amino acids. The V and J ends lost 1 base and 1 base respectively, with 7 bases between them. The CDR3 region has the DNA TGTGCCAGCAGCTTAAGCGGGGGTAACTATGGCTACACCTTC. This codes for CASSLSGGNYGYTF.

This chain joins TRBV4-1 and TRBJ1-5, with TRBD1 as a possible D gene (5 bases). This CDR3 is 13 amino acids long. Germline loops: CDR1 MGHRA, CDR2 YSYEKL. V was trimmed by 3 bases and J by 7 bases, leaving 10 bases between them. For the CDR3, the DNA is TGCGCCAGCAGCCACGGCGGGGGGCAGCCCCAGCATTTT. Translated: CASSHGGGQPQHF.

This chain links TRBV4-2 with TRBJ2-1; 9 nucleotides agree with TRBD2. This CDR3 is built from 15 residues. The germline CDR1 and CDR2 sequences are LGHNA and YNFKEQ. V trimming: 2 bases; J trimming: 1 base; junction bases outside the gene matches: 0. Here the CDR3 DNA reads TGTGCCAGCAGCCAAACTAGCGGGTCCTACAATGAGCAGTTCTTC. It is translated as CASSQTSGSYNEQFF.

The CDR3 loop reads CASSPSVAGDTQYF. The DNA of the CDR3 is TGTGCCAGCAGCCCTAGTGTAGCGGGAGATACGCAGTATTTT. The V and J genes are TRBV11-1 and TRBJ2-3, with 7 bases that match TRBD2. The CDR3 contains 14 residues. Looked up from germline, CDR1 is SGHAT and CDR2 is FQDESV (reference sequence). The junction had 7 bases not matched to a gene; V was cut back by 5 bases and J by 5 bases.

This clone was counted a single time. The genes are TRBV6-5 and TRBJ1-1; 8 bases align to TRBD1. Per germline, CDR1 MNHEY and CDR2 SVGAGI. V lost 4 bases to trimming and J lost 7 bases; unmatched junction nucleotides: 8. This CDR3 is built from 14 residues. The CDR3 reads CASSWQGAKGEAFF. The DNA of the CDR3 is TGTGCCAGCAGTTGGCAGGGGGCGAAGGGTGAAGCTTTCTTT.

The DNA for the CDR3 is TGCGCCAGCTCCCGGGACAGGGGAAACACCATATATTTT. This encodes CASSRDRGNTIYF. This rearrangement joins TRBV4-3 to TRBJ1-3, with 8 bases that match TRBD1. Trimming at V came to 8 bases and at J to 4 bases, leaving 4 bases not matched to a gene. The CDR3 runs to 13 residues. The V gene's germline CDR1 is LGHNA and CDR2 YSLEER.

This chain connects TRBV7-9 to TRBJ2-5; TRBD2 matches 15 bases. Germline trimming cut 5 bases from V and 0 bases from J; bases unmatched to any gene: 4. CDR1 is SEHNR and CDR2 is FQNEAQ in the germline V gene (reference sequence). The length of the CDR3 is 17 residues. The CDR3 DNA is TGTGCCAGCAGCCCAGGGACTAGCGGGGGGTACCAAGAGACCCAGTACTTC. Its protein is CASSPGTSGGYQETQYF.

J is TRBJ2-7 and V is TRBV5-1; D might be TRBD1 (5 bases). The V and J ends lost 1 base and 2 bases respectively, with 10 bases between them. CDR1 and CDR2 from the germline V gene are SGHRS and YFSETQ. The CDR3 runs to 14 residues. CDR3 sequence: CASSLWTSTYEQYF. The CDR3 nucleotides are TGCGCCAGCAGCTTGTGGACATCTACCTACGAGCAGTACTTC. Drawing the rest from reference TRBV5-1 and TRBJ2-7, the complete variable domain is KAGVTQTPRYLIKTRGQQVTLSCSPISGHRSVSWYQQTPGQGLQFLFEYFSETQRNKGNFPGRFSGRQFSNSRSEMNVSTLELGDSALYLCASSLWTSTYEQYFGPGTRLTVT.

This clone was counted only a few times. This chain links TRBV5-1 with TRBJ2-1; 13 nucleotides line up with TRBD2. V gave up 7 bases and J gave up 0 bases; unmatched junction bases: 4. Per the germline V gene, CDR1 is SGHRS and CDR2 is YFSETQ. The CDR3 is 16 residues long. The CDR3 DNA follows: TGCGCCAGCCGGACTAGCGGGGGCGTCTCCTACAATGAGCAGTTCTTC. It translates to CASRTSGGVSYNEQFF.

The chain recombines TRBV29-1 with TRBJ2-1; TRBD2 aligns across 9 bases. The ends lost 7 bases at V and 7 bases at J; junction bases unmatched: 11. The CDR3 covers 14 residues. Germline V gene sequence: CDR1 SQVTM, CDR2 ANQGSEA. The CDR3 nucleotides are TGCAGCGCCGGCGGCGGGGGGGCTGAAAATGAGCAGTTCTTC. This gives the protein CSAGGGGAENEQFF.

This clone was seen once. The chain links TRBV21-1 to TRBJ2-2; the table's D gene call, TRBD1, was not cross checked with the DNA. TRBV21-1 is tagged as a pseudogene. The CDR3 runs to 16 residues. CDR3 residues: CASTITGPRRTGELFF. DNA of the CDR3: TGTGCCAGCACTATTACAGGGCCGCGCCGGACCGGGGAGCTGTTTTTT.

CDR3 coding DNA: TGTGCCAGCAGCCATCCTGGGACTAGCGGGGGGGCCAATGAGCAGTTCTTC. Amino acids: CASSHPGTSGGANEQFF. The rearrangement joins TRBV4-2 to TRBJ2-1, with 16 bases aligning to TRBD2. This CDR3 region has 17 residues. CDR1 is LGHNA and CDR2 is YNFKEQ in the germline V gene. V shed 3 bases, J shed 6 bases, and the junction held 5 bases outside the gene matches.

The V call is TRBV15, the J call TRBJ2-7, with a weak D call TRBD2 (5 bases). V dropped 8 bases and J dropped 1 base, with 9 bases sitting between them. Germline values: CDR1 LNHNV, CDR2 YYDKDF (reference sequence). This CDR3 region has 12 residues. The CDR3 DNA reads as TGTGCCACCGGATCGGGGTCCTACGAGCAGTACTTC. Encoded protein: CATGSGSYEQYF.

CDR3 protein: CASRGGDYGYTF. CDR3 coding DNA: TGTGCCAGCAGAGGGGGTGACTATGGCTACACCTTC. This chain connects TRBV6-5 to TRBJ1-2; possibly TRBD1 for D (6 bases). Germline-derived CDR1 and CDR2 are MNHEY and SVGAGI. Trimming took 6 bases from V and 3 from J, leaving 8 bases between them. This CDR3 is 12 amino acids long.

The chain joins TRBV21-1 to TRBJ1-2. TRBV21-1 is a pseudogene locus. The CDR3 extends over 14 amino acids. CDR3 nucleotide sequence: TGTGCCAGCAGTCCCGTAGGTAGCCTATATGGCTACACCTTC. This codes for CASSPVGSLYGYTF.

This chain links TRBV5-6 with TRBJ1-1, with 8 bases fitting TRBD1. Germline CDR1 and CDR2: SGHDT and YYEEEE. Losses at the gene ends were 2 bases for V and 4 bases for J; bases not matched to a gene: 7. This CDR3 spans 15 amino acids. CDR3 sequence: CASSLSYRGATEAFF. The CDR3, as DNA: TGTGCCAGCAGCTTATCGTACAGGGGGGCCACTGAAGCTTTCTTT.

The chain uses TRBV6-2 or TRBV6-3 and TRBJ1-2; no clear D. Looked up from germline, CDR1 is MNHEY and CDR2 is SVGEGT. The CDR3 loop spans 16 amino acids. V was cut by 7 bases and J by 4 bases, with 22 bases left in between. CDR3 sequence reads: CASTPLLGLGSYGYTF. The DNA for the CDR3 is TGTGCCAGCACCCCTCTCCTCGGACTCGGAAGCTATGGCTACACCTTC.

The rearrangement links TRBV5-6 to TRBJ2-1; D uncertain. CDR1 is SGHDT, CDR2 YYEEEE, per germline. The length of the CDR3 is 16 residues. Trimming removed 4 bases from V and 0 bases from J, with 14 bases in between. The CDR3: CASSQKYRSSYNEQFF. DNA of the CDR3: TGTGCCAGCAGCCAGAAATACCGGAGCTCCTACAATGAGCAGTTCTTC. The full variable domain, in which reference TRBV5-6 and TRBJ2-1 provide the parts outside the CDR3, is DAGVTQSPTHLIKTRGQQVTLRCSPKSGHDTVSWYQQALGQGPQFIFQYYEEEERQRGNFPDRFSGHQFPNYSSELNVNALLLGDSALYLCASSQKYRSSYNEQFFGPGTRLTVL.